This passage covers 3 T cell receptor beta chains from one sample sequenced in a study of control samples from healthy donors and cancer patients. Method: immunoSEQ multiplex PCR; TCRdb's copy keeps in-frame clones and lacks some. The table lists 35,000 to 50,000 clones, less than 90% of them singletons. The sample taken for sequencing was blood. The receptors come from a man aged 55 to 70 in good health.

By share, this clone ranks as medium-sized. The chain employs TRBV5-1 and TRBJ2-7; weak D call: TRBD1 (6 bases). The germline gives CDR1 SGHRS, CDR2 YFSETQ. Trimming pared 1 base from V and 2 bases from J, leaving 19 bases between. The CDR3 has 17 residues. The DNA of the CDR3 is TGCGCCAGCAGCTTGTCGACCTGGACAGAAATCACCTACGAGCAGTACTTC. This encodes CASSLSTWTEITYEQYF.

V is TRBV20-1 and J is TRBJ2-3; no clear D. The CDR3 runs 11 residues. V lost 4 bases, J lost 0 bases, and 2 bases lay in between. Looked up from germline, CDR1 is DFQATT and CDR2 is SNEGSKA (reference sequence). The CDR3 region has the DNA TGCAGTGCTACTAGCACAGATACGCAGTATTTT. The encoded protein is CSATSTDTQYF.

Note on this clone: Within the sample, other DNA sequences also encode this same CDR3. The gene calls are TRBV5-6 and TRBJ1-2, with TRBD1 as a possible D gene (5 bases). This CDR3 has 18 residues. V was clipped by 4 bases and J by 1 base, with 23 bases between them. The germline V gene encodes CDR1 SGHDT and CDR2 YYEEEE. CDR3 coding DNA: TGTGCCAGCAGCCGGATACGTGGTGGGGGGTGGTTTAACTATGGCTACACCTTC. This translates into CASSRIRGGGWFNYGYTF.